This TCR beta chain was obtained from a study of human CD8 memory T cell subsets. Notes on the study in general: Stem-like memory and precursor exhausted T cells were similarly highly diverse; effector memory cells were not. Stem-like memory T cell repertoires seemed more diverse than precursor exhausted ones by Chao1 estimates.

UMI-labeled 5' RACE produced the TCR beta libraries. TCRdb reworked the 5' RACE reads into one entry per CDR3 protein, no DNA. The listing records roughly 12,000 distinct CDR3 sequences. A word on this clonotype: As yet, its antigen is unknown.

Per germline, CDR1 MGHRA and CDR2 YSYEKL. The CDR3 is 15 amino acids. The chain recombines TRBV4-1 with TRBJ2-1; TCRdb lists TRBD1, though no DNA is available to test this call. The TCR comes from a human donor in good health. The sample taken for sequencing was CD8+ T cells from PBMCs. This CDR3 reads CASAPWDRGNNEQFF.